This TCR beta chain was sequenced during a study of cytomegalovirus exposure and HLA in healthy donors. Study-level points and caveats: Later analysis demonstrated an association between a missense DCLRE1C variant and TCR beta V- and J-gene trimming. With DRB1 most and HLA-C fewest, TCR association rates differed between HLA loci in a later analysis. Immune exposure information available was restricted to CMV serostatus.

Trimming cost V 4 bases and J 8 bases, with 21 bases left between them. The CDR3 is 16 amino acids. Per germline, CDR1 SGHTA and CDR2 FQGNSA. This clone was seen a few times. Its specificity is unknown. The PCR contained 60 Vbeta and 13 Jbeta primers. The data were produced by immunoSEQ multiplex PCR, yet TCRdb's version contains in-frame clones alone and is incomplete. The sample carries around 120,000 clones, less than 20% recorded once. Healthy individuals who donated bone marrow served as the donors. V usage is TRBV7-2 and J usage is TRBJ2-1, with D perhaps TRBD2 (5 bases). The sequenced material came from PBMCs. The source of this sequence is a woman between 18 and 30 years old in good health and CMV-seronegative. The CDR3 DNA reads TGTGCCAGCAGCTCTAGAGCGACTAACACCGGCCATGAGCAGTTCTTC. Protein product: CASSSRATNTGHEQFF.